This T cell receptor (beta chain) appears in the sequencing data of a study of blood T cell repertoires in COVID-19. Across the study: From the United States, Italy and Spain came samples of acute and convalescent COVID-19. Sources were T cells, B-cell-depleted T cells, or PBMCs; the material itself was cDNA or gDNA.

Germline CDR1 is MDHEN and CDR2 is SYDVKM. Trimming stripped 2 bases from V and 7 bases from J, with 6 bases between. The CDR3 is 13 residues long. Original handling: Estimates of nucleated cell counts were drawn from the amplification of reference gene primers. Using immunoSEQ multiplex PCR, the repertoire was profiled, and TCRdb retains in-frame clones only, with some absent. That table supplies the V and J calls and clone size; D and trimming were determined from the DNA. This table has tens of thousands of clones, more than 90% appearing once. The specimen was peripheral blood. The chain recombines TRBV28 with TRBJ1-6; D not certain. This receptor was obtained from a human donor in a cohort sampled during active COVID-19. The CDR3 DNA reads TGTGCCAGCAGTTTAATGGAGAATTCACCCCTCCACTTT. It translates to CASSLMENSPLHF. The full variable domain, with the rest looked up from reference TRBV28 and TRBJ1-6, is DVKVTQSSRYLVKRTGEKVFLECVQDMDHENMFWYRQDPGLGLRLIYFSYDVKMKEKGDIPEGYSVSREKKERFSLILESASTNQTSMYLCASSLMENSPLHFGNGTRLTVT.